One and the same sample provided the 27 T cell receptor beta chains below, sequenced in a study of blood T cell repertoires in COVID-19. Profiled with immunoSEQ multiplex PCR; TCRdb holds only in-frame clones, not every one. The sample contains approximately 100,000 clones, roughly nine tenths of which appear only once. Source material: peripheral blood. These receptors all stem from a man in his fifties or sixties with acute or convalescent COVID-19.

CDR3 in DNA: TGTGCCAGCAGCTTAATAGCCTCTGGGGCCAACGTCCTGACTTTC. Amino acids: CASSLIASGANVLTF. This rearrangement joins TRBV11-3 to TRBJ2-6; D is unresolved. The CDR3 covers 15 residues. V lost 2 bases and J lost 0, with 5 bases in between. CDR1 is SGHNT, CDR2 YENEEA, per germline.

This clone has just a few counts. This rearrangement joins TRBV6-6 to TRBJ2-7, with 9 bases fitting TRBD2. After removal of 11 bases from V and 3 bases from J, the junction contained 5 bases not matched to a gene. The germline V gene encodes CDR1 MNHNY and CDR2 SVGAGI (reference sequence). The length of the CDR3 is 12 residues. The CDR3 coding sequence is TGTGCCGGAGAACTAGCGGGCTACGAGCAGTACTTC. This gives the protein CAGELAGYEQYF.

This CDR3 is CATRASGSTEQFF. CDR3 nucleotides: TGTGCCACGAGGGCTAGCGGGAGTACTGAGCAGTTCTTC. The chain is built from TRBV24-1 and TRBJ2-1; 10 bases line up with TRBD2. Germline assignment: CDR1 KGHDR and CDR2 SFDVKD. The CDR3 spans 13 residues. V was pared by 10 bases and J by 9 bases, with 8 bases of the junction left unmatched.

J is TRBJ1-1 and V is TRBV3-1 (or the pseudogene TRBV3-2); a weak D match, TRBD1 (6 bases). The CDR3 is made up of 15 amino acids. CDR1 and CDR2 from the germline V gene are LGHDT and YNNKEL (reference sequence). Deletions cut 5 bases from V and 1 base from J, with 14 bases between. CDR3 protein: CASSLRGASNTEAFF. The CDR3 DNA is TGTGCCAGCAGCTTACGGGGGGCATCGAACACTGAAGCTTTCTTT.

J is TRBJ2-3 and V is TRBV7-9; D gene unclear. The CDR3 has 15 amino acids. Germline V gene lookup returns CDR1 SEHNR and CDR2 FQNEAQ (reference sequence). Trimming removed 11 bases from V and 5 bases from J, with 23 bases in between. The CDR3 loop reads CAPVFYRVHGDTQYF. CDR3 in DNA: TGTGCCCCCGTATTCTACCGGGTACACGGAGATACGCAGTATTTT.

The chain joins TRBV24-1 to TRBJ2-1; perhaps TRBD1 as D (6 bases). The CDR3 totals 15 residues. Germline V gene lookup returns CDR1 KGHDR and CDR2 SFDVKD. Trimming took 0 bases from V and 5 from J, leaving 10 bases between them. This CDR3 is CATSDLYRDDNEQFF. CDR3 nucleotides: TGTGCCACCAGTGATTTGTACAGGGACGACAATGAGCAGTTCTTC.

V gene TRBV29-1 combines with J gene TRBJ1-1; TRBD1 aligns across 7 bases. This CDR3 has 14 residues. V lost 7 bases, J lost 3 bases, and 11 bases stayed unmatched. Germline CDR1 and CDR2: SQVTM and ANQGSEA. This CDR3 reads CSAQTQGKDTEAFF. The CDR3 DNA sequence: TGCAGCGCTCAGACACAGGGGAAAGACACTGAAGCTTTCTTT.

The chain recombines TRBV4-2 with TRBJ2-1; 8 positions match TRBD1. CDR1 is LGHNA and CDR2 is YNFKEQ in the germline V gene. V dropped 4 bases and J dropped 6; count of bases not matched to a gene: 5. The CDR3 is 14 amino acids. CDR3 amino acids: CASSRTGIINEQFF. CDR3 DNA: TGTGCCAGCAGCCGGACAGGGATAATCAATGAGCAGTTCTTC.

The chain recombines TRBV7-2 with TRBJ2-1; D is ambiguous. V was pared by 5 bases and J by 8 bases, with 13 bases between. The CDR3 is 13 residues long. Germline V gene lookup returns CDR1 SGHTA and CDR2 FQGNSA. CDR3 loop: CASSPYGGHEQFF. CDR3 in DNA: TGTGCCAGCAGCCCCTATGGTGGGCATGAGCAGTTCTTC.

Remarks on this clone: A junction boundary mismatches the germline segment, possibly from a read error. The rearrangement uses TRBV7-7 and TRBJ2-1; TRBD2 matches 9 bases. The length of the CDR3 is 15 residues. Germline V gene lookup returns CDR1 SSHAT and CDR2 FNYEAQ (reference sequence). The CDR3 region has the DNA TGTGCTAGCAGCTTAGGGGCTAGCGGGGACAATGAGCAGTTCTTC. Translated, it gives CASSLGASGDNEQFF.

The rearrangement joins TRBV24-1 to TRBJ2-7, with a weak D call TRBD2 (5 bases). The ends were cut back, 9 bases at V and 0 bases at J, with 11 bases in the middle. The CDR3 loop spans 13 amino acids. The V gene's germline CDR1 is KGHDR and CDR2 SFDVKD. CDR3 protein: CATRGLNSYEQYF. The DNA for the CDR3 is TGTGCCACCCGAGGACTGAACTCCTACGAGCAGTACTTC.

This sequence joins TRBV6-1 and TRBJ1-5, with a possible D match to TRBD1 (6 bases). The CDR3 spans 16 residues. The V end was cut by 4 bases, the J end by 4 bases, with 17 bases between. Germline loops: CDR1 MNHNS, CDR2 SASEGT. As DNA, the CDR3 is TGTGCCAGCAGTGCCGCAGGGGCCGCCCGGAATCAGCCCCAGCATTTT. It yields the protein CASSAAGAARNQPQHF.

The gene calls are TRBV7-2 and TRBJ1-4; 10 positions agree with TRBD1. Unmatched junction bases numbered 3, after V lost 5 bases and J lost 6 bases. Germline V gene data show CDR1 as SGHTA and CDR2 as FQGNSA. There are 14 residues in the CDR3. The CDR3 is CASSRTGGDEKLFF. As DNA, the CDR3 is TGTGCCAGCAGCCGGACAGGGGGTGATGAAAAACTGTTTTTT.

This sequence joins TRBV5-5 and TRBJ1-4, with D perhaps TRBD1 (5 bases). The CDR3 covers 14 residues. Trimming cost V 5 bases and J 6 bases, with 14 bases left between them. CDR1 SGHKS and CDR2 YYEKEE come from the germline V gene (reference sequence). The CDR3, as DNA: TGTGCCAGCAGTTATCAGGGAGGTGATGAAAAACTGTTTTTT. It yields the protein CASSYQGGDEKLFF.

This chain links TRBV6-1 with TRBJ2-3; perhaps TRBD2 as D (5 bases). V was trimmed by 0 bases and J by 5 bases, leaving 21 bases between them. Germline V gene lookup returns CDR1 MNHNS and CDR2 SASEGT. The CDR3 runs to 18 residues. The CDR3 protein is CASSEAVTTGIAGDTQYF. CDR3 sequence (DNA): TGTGCCAGCAGTGAAGCGGTCACCACTGGGATCGCGGGAGATACGCAGTATTTT.

This clone has a single count. This chain connects TRBV5-1 to TRBJ1-2; a possible D gene is TRBD1 (5 bases). The CDR3 is made up of 16 amino acids. V lost 0 bases to trimming and J lost 0 bases, with 12 bases between them. Germline-derived CDR1 and CDR2 are SGHRS and YFSETQ. Here the CDR3 reads CASSLGRVASNYGYTF. In DNA, the CDR3 is TGCGCCAGCAGCTTGGGCAGGGTAGCCTCTAACTATGGCTACACCTTC. Full variable domain (rest looked up from reference TRBV5-1 and TRBJ1-2): KAGVTQTPRYLIKTRGQQVTLSCSPISGHRSVSWYQQTPGQGLQFLFEYFSETQRNKGNFPGRFSGRQFSNSRSEMNVSTLELGDSALYLCASSLGRVASNYGYTFGSGTRLTVV.

The chain is built from TRBV9 and TRBJ2-7; D possibly corresponds to TRBD1 (7 bases). In germline, CDR1 is SGDLS, CDR2 YYNGEE. V lost 0 bases and J 2 bases, leaving 12 bases between the germline ends. The length of the CDR3 is 15 residues. CDR3 protein: CASSVGGDSPYEQYF. DNA of the CDR3: TGTGCCAGCAGCGTAGGGGGGGACAGCCCCTACGAGCAGTACTTC.

The J gene is TRBJ1-2, the V gene TRBV19; 10 nucleotides align to TRBD1. The ends lost 5 bases at V and 1 base at J; junction bases unmatched: 10. Germline V gene sequence: CDR1 LNHDA, CDR2 SQIVND (reference sequence). CDR3 length: 17 residues. This chain's CDR3 is CASSFPRTGGINYGYTF. The DNA of the CDR3 is TGTGCCAGTAGTTTTCCTCGGACAGGGGGAATTAACTATGGCTACACCTTC.

CDR3 amino acids: CASSSNLKDSQYV. The DNA of the CDR3 is TGTGCCAGCAGTTCCAATCTAAAAGACAGCCAGTACGTC. The chain has TRBV27 and TRBJ2-7; D possibly corresponds to TRBD1 (5 bases). This CDR3 has 13 residues. Germline V gene lookup returns CDR1 MNHEY and CDR2 SMNVEV (reference sequence). Trimming shortened V by 4 bases and J by 10 bases, and 17 bases separated the two germline ends.

The chain has TRBV30 and TRBJ2-7; tentatively, D is TRBD1 (5 bases). CDR1 GTSNPN and CDR2 SVGIG come from the germline V gene (reference sequence). The CDR3 runs to 13 residues. Trimming left V 1 base short and J 5 bases short, with 12 bases between. CDR3 protein: CAWSESRVNEQYV. The CDR3 nucleotides read TGTGCCTGGAGTGAATCCAGGGTAAACGAGCAGTACGTC.

This sequence joins TRBV5-1 and TRBJ2-2; TRBD1 agrees at 7 bases. The CDR3 contains 15 residues. V dropped 3 bases and J dropped 3; count of bases not matched to a gene: 5. CDR1 is SGHRS and CDR2 is YFSETQ in the germline V gene. As DNA, the CDR3 is TGCGCCAGCAGCTCACAGGGGCGAGACACCGGGGAGCTGTTTTTT. Amino acid sequence: CASSSQGRDTGELFF. Together with reference TRBV5-1 and TRBJ2-2, the CDR3 gives the full variable domain: KAGVTQTPRYLIKTRGQQVTLSCSPISGHRSVSWYQQTPGQGLQFLFEYFSETQRNKGNFPGRFSGRQFSNSRSEMNVSTLELGDSALYLCASSSQGRDTGELFFGEGSRLTVL.

This clone was seen a single time. V usage is TRBV28 and J usage is TRBJ1-5; no clear D. With 5 bases removed from V and 4 bases from J, the gap between germline ends came to 6 bases. The CDR3 runs to 12 residues. The germline CDR1 and CDR2 sequences are MDHEN and SYDVKM. As DNA, the CDR3 is TGTGCCAGCAGTACGAGGAATCAGCCCCAGCATTTT. It encodes CASSTRNQPQHF.

The V call is TRBV5-4, the J call TRBJ2-4, with TRBD1 matching over 8 bases. There are 16 residues in the CDR3. The J segment lost 0 bases and the V segment lost 4 bases, leaving 6 bases of the junction unmatched. Germline V gene sequence: CDR1 SGHNT, CDR2 YYREEE (reference sequence). The CDR3, as DNA: TGTGCCAGCAGCCCTGGACAGGGACTAGCCAAAAACATTCAGTACTTC. It codes for CASSPGQGLAKNIQYF.

This clone was picked up a small number of times. The gene calls are TRBV5-4 and TRBJ2-7; D perhaps matches TRBD2 (5 bases). This CDR3 has 14 amino acids. The V gene lost 0 bases and the J gene lost 6 bases, with 13 bases spanning the gap. In germline, CDR1 is SGHNT, CDR2 YYREEE (reference sequence). The CDR3 loop reads CASSLEVGRGEQYF. DNA for the CDR3: TGTGCCAGCAGCTTGGAGGTAGGCCGGGGCGAGCAGTACTTC.

The chain has TRBV6-1 and TRBJ2-7; possible D gene TRBD1, 6 bases. In germline, CDR1 is MNHNS, CDR2 SASEGT. The germline V and J ends were trimmed by 3 bases and 2 bases, with 14 bases remaining between them. This CDR3 is 15 amino acids long. In DNA, the CDR3 is TGTGCCAGCAGTGATAGGCAGGGGAAAACCTACGAGCAGTACTTC. Protein sequence: CASSDRQGKTYEQYF.

The chain is built from TRBV24-1 and TRBJ2-3; 7 bases match TRBD1. Trimming removed 3 bases from V and 1 base from J; junction bases left unmatched: 6. Germline CDR1 reads KGHDR; CDR2 reads SFDVKD. The CDR3 runs to 16 residues. The CDR3 DNA reads TGTGCCACCAGTGATACCTCCGGGACAGGCACAGATACGCAGTATTTT. This encodes CATSDTSGTGTDTQYF.

This clone was recorded only once. J is TRBJ1-2 and V is TRBV6-5; no reliable D call. There are 13 residues in the CDR3. Trimming pared 5 bases from V and 1 base from J, leaving 8 bases between. In germline, CDR1 is MNHEY, CDR2 SVGAGI. The CDR3 nucleotides are TGTGCCAGCAGTAATCCCCTTAACTATGGCTACACCTTC. Translated, it gives CASSNPLNYGYTF.